This T cell receptor (beta chain) was sequenced for a study of Graves' ophthalmopathy and Graves' hyperthyroidism (dated by TCRdb to the late 2010s). Describing the broader study: Peripheral blood was collected before any treatment was given, at the time of initial diagnosis. Following sampling, methimazole starting at 30 mg daily was administered to hyperthyroidism patients, and high-dose intravenous methylprednisolone was administered to ophthalmopathy patients. A discovery set of about a hundred patients (approximately 42 ophthalmopathy, 55 to 65 stable hyperthyroidism) was enrolled to explore V-J signatures distinguishing ophthalmopathy from hyperthyroidism. In total, under 150 blood samples were TCR-sequenced: around 42 ophthalmopathy, 80 or so hyperthyroidism and approximately 17 hyperthyroidism-to-ophthalmopathy patients. T-cell repertoires of thyroid tissue and blood were compared in several hyperthyroidism patients. An independent validation cohort was composed of around 19 hyperthyroidism patients and over 15 patients who later progressed from hyperthyroidism to ophthalmopathy. TCR beta repertoire signatures were used to distinguish Graves' ophthalmopathy from Graves' hyperthyroidism and to predict progression to ophthalmopathy. For training and testing, the 100 or so patients in the discovery cohort were randomly divided in a 7:3 ratio. On the study overall, not on this receptor specifically: In cross-validation, the 13-signature model distinguished ophthalmopathy from stable hyperthyroidism with about 90% sensitivity and around 84% specificity, while in the test set the corresponding values were roughly 80% and 75%. In validation, the model predicted ophthalmopathy progression with nearly 71% sensitivity and roughly 78% specificity; more than ten predicted patients were CT-confirmed with GO in a median of around 6 months. No statistical method was used to predetermine the sample size, and group allocation was not hidden from the investigators. Most expanded thyroid clonotypes with a frequency above 0.001 also appeared in blood, which suggests that blood repertoires may reflect the immune response in the thyroid.

Ophthalmopathy patients were characterized by moderately to severely active disease, a Clinical Activity Score of at least 3, a NOSPECS grade of at least 4, and a disease duration under 3 months. Anyone with other autoimmune diseases, uncontrolled infections, pregnancy or lactation was excluded from the study. Diagnosis was based on clinical symptoms, serum thyroxine, TRAb, thyroid ultrasound and orbital computed tomography. PBMCs were isolated from approximately 10 ml of fresh peripheral blood by Ficoll-Paque density gradient centrifugation. Total RNA was extracted using Trizol reagent, and RNA quality was checked on an Agilent 2100 Bioanalyzer. This clonotype was detected many times. Its recognized antigen is unknown. Per-base quality was not reported, and no clone a single base away is much larger than it. For repertoire sequencing, the TCR beta CDR3 regions were amplified from RNA transcripts. HTBI primers and the Qiagen OneStep RT-PCR kit were used in a first-round RT-PCR, which was followed by a second-round multiplex PCR, size selection and purification. Libraries were sequenced on an Illumina HiSeq2000 using paired-end 100 bp reads. As for the authors' bioinformatics: SOAPnuke was used for read processing, and reads with adapters, uncalled bases, a mean Phred below 15, or no exact constant-primer or identifier match were discarded. COPE v1.2.5 was used to merge high-quality paired reads. Clonotypes were defined as unique nucleotide sequences and were aligned to IMGT TRB V, D and J references using MiTCR v1.1. The analysis was limited to V-J combinations with a frequency above 0.0001, which together covered 98% to 99.2% of repertoires. For each V-J combination, a TCR clonal expansion and chaos score was defined as F50 clonal expansion divided by the chaos observed in the TCRdist matrix. Welch's t-statistics and random forest were used to reduce the features to 10 to 15 V-J combinations, which were then used as input to a naive Bayes classifier. Thyroid-blood repertoire similarity was quantified with the Morisita-Horn index. In-frame beta chains were kept once TCRdb had trimmed the public reads at Q25 with fastp and called clones with MiXCR. Every entry covers one CDR3 protein and lists the most common genes and DNA from its rows. The authors' filters were not applied to this entry. The sample contains 200,000 to 250,000 distinct CDR3 sequences, 20% to 25% of them found a single time. In total, the top ten clones hold around 40% of the sample.

The receptor's source is a woman aged 50 to 60 with Graves' ophthalmopathy. Donor details come from another sample of the same person, matched by shared clones. The specimen was peripheral blood.

The DNA sequence is given as TGTGCTAGTGGTTTCGGGGTTCAAGAGACCCAGTACTTC. This sequence encodes CASGFGVQETQYF. The chain is assembled from TRBV12-5 and TRBJ2-5; the D gene is possibly TRBD2, with 5 bases matching. CDR1 LGHNT and CDR2 FRNRAP were looked up in the germline V gene. The CDR3 contains 13 residues, cysteine and phenylalanine counted. Here the CDR3 DNA is all that survives: 39 bases in frame from base 1. V lost 3 bases and J lost 2 bases; the stretch between them is 7 bases long. The CDR3 plus the reference TRBV12-5 and TRBJ2-5 genes for the other parts give the full variable domain: DARVTQTPRHKVTEMGQEVTMRCQPILGHNTVFWYRQTMMQGLELLAYFRNRAPLDDSGMPKDRFSAEMPDATLATLKIQPSEPRDSAVYFCASGFGVQETQYFGPGTRLLVL.